This T cell receptor (beta chain) originates from a study of PD-1 blockade in classical Hodgkin lymphoma (TCRdb year 2020). Study-level background: Nivolumab dosing was 3 mg/kg intravenously every 2 weeks, continuing until either disease progression or unacceptable toxicity. To define a peripheral blood immune signature of response to PD-1 blockade in classical Hodgkin lymphoma, the study combined TCR beta sequencing with CyTOF.

This specimen's time point label, per the study, means: cycle 4 day 1 (C4D1), after five to seven weeks of nivolumab. Every trial patient had relapsed after autologous stem cell transplantation, and cohorts A, B and C differed in prior brentuximab vedotin exposure. A Miltenyi CD8+ T cell isolation kit was used for magnetic negative selection to purify CD8+ T cells from thawed PBMCs. A total of over 50 patients with relapsed/refractory classical Hodgkin lymphoma made up the trial cohort, and each patient's best overall response was complete response, partial response or progressive disease. Trial patients were treated with single-agent nivolumab in the multi-cohort phase II CheckMate 205 trial. An independent review committee assessed best overall response by applying the 2007 International Working Group response criteria. Trial PBMCs were collected immediately before nivolumab initiation (C1D1) and during therapy at cycle 2 day 1 and cycle 4 day 1. Peripheral blood was collected in 8 mL Vacutainer Cell Preparation Tubes, from which PBMCs were isolated by centrifugation and then cryopreserved. Purified CD4+ and CD8+ fractions were prepared only for cases with an additional available PBMC sample. Magnetically labelled cells were depleted on LS columns in a quadroMACS separator, and the flow-through was collected as the purified fraction.

The germline V gene (reference sequence) supplies CDR1 MNHEY and CDR2 SMNVEV. The CDR3 numbers 16 residues from cysteine through phenylalanine. Just CDR3 DNA is preserved here, 48 bases in frame from base 1. V sheds 5 bases and J sheds 1 base, leaving 15 bases between their ends. The Qiagen DNeasy kit was used to extract genomic DNA from unsorted PBMCs and from the negatively selected CD4+ and CD8+ fractions. TCR beta CDR3 regions were amplified by immunoSEQ multiplex PCR using primers annealing to V and J segments. A synthetic immune receptor repertoire was used to minimize amplification bias, and remaining bias was computationally removed after sequencing. Regarding the original processing steps: Custom Python scripts were used to quantify repertoire diversity as the Shannon entropy index. Unsorted, CD4+ and CD8+ repertoires were examined separately, except in combined analyses, for which CD4+ and CD8+ sequences were merged in silico. A clone was considered expanded if an increase in frequency of at least 2-fold after treatment relative to C1D1 was found, and a pseudocount of 0.5 was applied to clones undetected at baseline. Clones with 0 or 1 copy at C1D1 were defined as singleton clones, while clones with 2 or more copies were defined as non-singleton clones. Clones expanded in unsorted samples were annotated as CD4+, CD8+ or unknown by matching protein sequences in sorted samples from the same patient. Wilcoxon tests were applied to paired samples to test diversity changes from C1D1 to C4D1. TCRdb obtained this table from immuneACCESS and retained in-frame rearrangements with V and J assigned. These tables miss some clones; where compared with another copy, unresolved V genes account for less than half of the shortfall, and the remainder is unexplained. That table is the source of V, J and clone size, and D and trimming were worked out from the DNA. This sample has a few thousand clones in its table, and approximately 68% of those were observed once. Clones ranked in the top ten supply approximately 23% of the sample.

The full study reports these points: The study was restricted to a single clinical trial cohort, and the causes of repertoire differences, possibly disease activity or prior therapy, were left undefined. By C4D1, a significant rise was seen in CD4+ TCR diversity but not in CD8+ TCR diversity (p=0.0027 vs p=0.16), and the rise was most apparent among complete responders (p=0.02). Lower diversity was observed in patients in whom nivolumab was started less than 1 year after ASCT, and these patients were excluded from later analyses so that confounding by immune reconstitution would be avoided. Baseline TCR diversity was reported to be lower in newly diagnosed patients than in healthy donors, and even lower in relapsed/refractory patients. Trial patients with a complete response had baseline diversity similar to that of newly diagnosed patients, while partial responders and progressors had significantly lower diversity.

A note on this clone: Its antigen is currently not known. No clone much larger than this one lies a single base away; base qualities are absent.

Material: CD8+ T cells from blood, obtained before the fourth cycle of nivolumab. The origin of this receptor is a human donor with classical Hodgkin lymphoma. The chain is assembled from TRBV27 and TRBJ2-4; the D region possibly corresponds to TRBD2 (6 bases align). The CDR3 here reads CASSPKEGPAKNIQYF. The DNA sequence follows: TGTGCCAGCAGTCCAAAGGAGGGGCCTGCCAAAAACATTCAGTACTTC.